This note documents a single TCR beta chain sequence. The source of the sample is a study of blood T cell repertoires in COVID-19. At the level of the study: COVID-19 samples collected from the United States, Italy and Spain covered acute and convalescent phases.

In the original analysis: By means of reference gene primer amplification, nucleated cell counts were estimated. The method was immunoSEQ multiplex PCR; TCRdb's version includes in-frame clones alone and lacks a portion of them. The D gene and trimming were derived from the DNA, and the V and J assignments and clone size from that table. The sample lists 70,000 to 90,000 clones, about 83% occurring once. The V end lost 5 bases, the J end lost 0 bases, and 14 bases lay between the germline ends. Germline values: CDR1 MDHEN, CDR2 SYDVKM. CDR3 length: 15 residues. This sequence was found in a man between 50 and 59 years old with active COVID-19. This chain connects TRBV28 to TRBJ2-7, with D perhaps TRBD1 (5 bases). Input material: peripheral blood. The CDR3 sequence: CASSLMGQASYEQYF. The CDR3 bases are TGTGCCAGCAGTCTAATGGGGCAGGCCTCCTACGAGCAGTACTTC.